The rows below give T cell receptor beta chains drawn from one sample of a study of blood T cells in healthy people across ages. TCRdb reprocessed the 5' RACE reads via MiXCR and lists one record per CDR3 protein. In the table there are more than 900,000 distinct CDR3 sequences, roughly 28% of which are singletons. These data are also associated with another study on T cells of mothers and their children.

Sequenced input: blood. These receptors came from a woman in her forties in good health. Both conserved end residues are part of each CDR3. The D gene is left open where the match is weak. The size entry is marked missing in some rows and otherwise reads once, few, many or a size class.

J gene | V gene | D gene | clone size | CDR3 DNA | CDR3 protein
TRBJ2-1 | TRBV18 | TRBD2 | NA | TGTGCCAGCTCACCCCTCGGGACTAGCGGGGGGAGCTCCTACAATGAGCAGTTCTTC | CASSPLGTSGGSSYNEQFF
TRBJ2-7 | TRBV28 | NA | many | TGTGCCAGCAGTTTTATCGAGGGACGGCGGGACGAGCAGTACTTC | CASSFIEGRRDEQYF
TRBJ2-7 | TRBV18 | NA | many | TGTGCCAGCTCACCGGCCCCCGGGACGGGACAACACGAGCAGTACTTC | CASSPAPGTGQHEQYF
TRBJ1-2 | TRBV20-1 | TRBD1 | NA | TGCAGTGCTAGAGAACCGACAGGGCTCTATGGCTACACCTTC | CSAREPTGLYGYTF
TRBJ2-7 | TRBV28 | TRBD1 | NA | TGTGCCAGCAGTTTACCCGAGATCGGGACAGGGACCTACGAGCAGTACTTC | CASSLPEIGTGTYEQYF
TRBJ2-1 | TRBV20-1 | TRBD2 | NA | TGCAGTGCTGCTCCTAGCGGGAACTACAATGAGCAGTTCTTC | CSAAPSGNYNEQFF
TRBJ2-2 | TRBV6-5 | NA | NA | TGTGCCAGCAGTTACTCGAGGCAGAGGGGCACCGGGGAGCTGTTTTTT | CASSYSRQRGTGELFF
TRBJ2-5 | TRBV27 | TRBD1 | many | TGTGCCAGCAGTTTATCGATAAGCCAGGGGGCCAAGACCCAGTACTTC | CASSLSISQGAKTQYF
TRBJ2-6 | TRBV21-1 | NA | few | TGTGCCAGCAGCAAGGAAAGCTCTGGGGCCAACGTCCTGACTTTC | CASSKESSGANVLTF
TRBJ1-3 | TRBV28 | NA | NA | TGTGCCAGCAGAGGGGGTATGATGGGAAACACCATATATTTT | CASRGGMMGNTIYF
TRBJ2-4 | TRBV6-1 | NA | once | TGTACCAGCAGTCGTGGAGGGGAAGTCAAAAACATTCAGTACTTC | CTSSRGGEVKNIQYF
TRBJ2-1 | TRBV29-1 | NA | many | TGCAGCGTTGGACCAGCGAGTGGTGCTGAGCAGTTCTTC | CSVGPASGAEQFF